The 20 T cell receptor beta chains in this list originate from one sample, sequenced in a study of OX40 agonist ivuxolimab in advanced cancers. This table comes from immunoSEQ multiplex PCR, and its TCRdb copy is limited to in-frame clones, with some not included. The profile shows 95,000 to 150,000 clones, 85% to 95% of them singletons. The sequencing here drew on CD4+ or CD8+ T cells sorted from blood, taken in a trial of the OX40 agonist ivuxolimab. The receptor source for this set is an adult with an advanced solid tumor such as melanoma, head and neck, liver or kidney cancer.

V is TRBV10-3 and J is TRBJ1-2; no firm D call. Trimming stripped 0 bases from V and 13 bases from J, with 12 bases between. This CDR3 is 12 amino acids long. Germline-derived CDR1 and CDR2 are ENHRY and SYGVKD. The CDR3 region is CAISESAARGTF. As DNA, the CDR3 is TGTGCCATCAGTGAGTCGGCTGCTCGGGGCACCTTC.

The CDR3 DNA sequence: TGTGCCAGCAGCTCGAGCGGCACTTGGGCCCAAGAGACCCAGTACTTC. It is translated as CASSSSGTWAQETQYF. The chain employs TRBV28 and TRBJ2-5; a possible D gene is TRBD2 (5 bases). V was pared by 6 bases and J by 1 base, with 18 bases between. The CDR3 consists of 16 residues. CDR1 and CDR2 from the germline V gene are MDHEN and SYDVKM.

The chain has TRBV9 and TRBJ2-5, with 7 bases matching TRBD1. The germline gives CDR1 SGDLS, CDR2 YYNGEE. CDR3 size: 15 residues. Losses at the gene ends were 4 bases for V and 2 bases for J; bases not matched to a gene: 8. As DNA, the CDR3 is TGTGCCAGCAGCTTACGGGACAGAGCGCAAGAGACCCAGTACTTC. It encodes CASSLRDRAQETQYF.

The CDR3 is CASSLSVKGSVEFF. The DNA of the CDR3 is TGTGCCAGCAGTTTATCAGTCAAGGGGTCGGTGGAGTTCTTC. This sequence joins TRBV28 and TRBJ2-1, with D tentatively TRBD1 (5 bases). The V gene lost 1 base and the J gene lost 14 bases, with 18 bases spanning the gap. CDR1 MDHEN and CDR2 SYDVKM come from the germline V gene. The CDR3 contains 14 residues.

This chain links TRBV20-1 with TRBJ2-3; D gene unclear. V dropped 6 bases and J dropped 4 bases, with 8 bases sitting between them. The CDR3 runs to 11 residues. Germline values: CDR1 DFQATT, CDR2 SNEGSKA (reference sequence). For the CDR3, the DNA is TGCAGTGCAAAGCCTCCAGATACGCAGTATTTT. Translation: CSAKPPDTQYF.

CDR3 in DNA: TGTGCCAGCAGAGTACACTCTAGCGGGACCAACTACGAGCAGTACTTC. Amino acid sequence: CASRVHSSGTNYEQYF. The chain links TRBV5-4 to TRBJ2-7; TRBD2 aligns across 9 bases. V gave up 5 bases and J gave up 3 bases; unmatched junction bases: 12. The CDR3 is made up of 16 amino acids. Germline CDR1 SGHNT, CDR2 YYREEE (reference sequence).

The J gene is TRBJ2-1, the V gene TRBV2, with TRBD1 matching over 9 bases. Germline CDR1 SNHLY, CDR2 FYNNEI. Unmatched junction bases numbered 11, after V lost 6 bases and J lost 8 bases. CDR3 length: 15 residues. CDR3 sequence: CASRPQGAYFYEQFF. In nucleotides, the CDR3 is TGTGCCAGCAGACCACAGGGGGCCTATTTCTATGAGCAGTTCTTC.

The chain links TRBV6-1 to TRBJ1-2; no clear D. Germline CDR1 MNHNS, CDR2 SASEGT. This CDR3 is 13 amino acids long. Trimming removed 4 bases at V and 2 bases at J, with 8 bases between. CDR3 protein: CASSVKGNYGYTF. CDR3 nucleotide sequence: TGTGCCAGCAGTGTAAAGGGCAACTATGGCTACACCTTC.

CDR3: CASRGGQGVYNEQFF. The DNA of the CDR3 is TGTGCCAGTAGGGGTGGACAGGGGGTTTACAATGAGCAGTTCTTC. This rearrangement joins TRBV19 to TRBJ2-1; 10 bases map to TRBD1. Germline V gives CDR1 LNHDA, CDR2 SQIVND (reference sequence). There are 15 residues in the CDR3. V dropped 6 bases and J dropped 4; count of bases not matched to a gene: 6.

This clone is a singleton in its sample. The DNA for the CDR3 is TGTGCCAGTAACGGGGATAATGAAAAACTGTTTTTT. This gives the protein CASNGDNEKLFF. The chain employs TRBV19 and TRBJ1-4; D ambiguous. In germline, CDR1 is LNHDA, CDR2 SQIVND (reference sequence). The CDR3 runs to 12 residues. V lost 7 bases and J 4 bases, leaving 7 bases between the germline ends. Combining the CDR3 with reference TRBV19 and TRBJ1-4 gives the whole variable domain DGGITQSPKYLFRKEGQNVTLSCEQNLNHDAMYWYRQDPGQGLRLIYYSQIVNDFQKGDIAEGYSVSREKKESFPLTVTSAQKNPTAFYLCASNGDNEKLFFGSGTQLSVL.

The chain recombines TRBV28 with TRBJ1-1; D is perhaps TRBD1 (5 bases). Trimming removed 6 bases from V and 4 bases from J, with 12 bases in between. The CDR3 has 13 residues. The V gene's germline CDR1 is MDHEN and CDR2 SYDVKM. CDR3 protein: CASSPPGGTEAFF. DNA for the CDR3: TGTGCCAGCAGCCCTCCGGGGGGCACTGAAGCTTTCTTT.

The chain couples TRBV6-4 to TRBJ1-1; TRBD1 matches at 7 bases. Germline values: CDR1 MRHNA, CDR2 SNTAGT. This CDR3 comprises 13 residues. J gave up 3 bases and V 6 bases, and 4 bases lay outside the gene matches. The DNA for the CDR3 is TGTGCCAGCAGACTTACAGGGGACACTGAAGCTTTCTTT. This codes for CASRLTGDTEAFF.

The chain carries TRBV2 and TRBJ1-5; D gene uncertain. Trimming removed 5 bases at V and 4 bases at J, with 12 bases between. This CDR3 region has 14 residues. The V gene's germline CDR1 is SNHLY and CDR2 FYNNEI. CDR3 nucleotide sequence: TGTGCCAGCAGTATTCTCGGAGGTAATCAGCCCCAGCATTTT. Translated, it gives CASSILGGNQPQHF.

V and J are TRBV27 and TRBJ2-2; 12 bases match TRBD2. Germline V gives CDR1 MNHEY, CDR2 SMNVEV (reference sequence). After removal of 5 bases from V and 3 bases from J, the junction contained 10 bases not matched to a gene. The CDR3 spans 18 residues. The CDR3 nucleotides are TGTGCCAGCAGTCTAACCCGGACTAGCGGGATTTACACCGGGGAGCTGTTTTTT. It codes for CASSLTRTSGIYTGELFF.

This clone was detected once. This chain links TRBV28 with TRBJ1-5; D gene uncertain. CDR1 and CDR2 (germline): MDHEN, SYDVKM. The CDR3 is made up of 11 amino acids. V lost 4 bases to trimming and J lost 5 bases, with 3 bases between them. The CDR3 here is CASSSYQPQHF. The CDR3 DNA is TGTGCCAGCAGTTCTTATCAGCCCCAGCATTTT.

The chain employs TRBV19 and TRBJ2-1; TRBD1 matches at 7 bases. CDR3 length equals 14 residues. Germline assignment: CDR1 LNHDA and CDR2 SQIVND (reference sequence). V lost 5 bases to trimming and J lost 3 bases; unmatched junction nucleotides: 4. CDR3 coding DNA: TGTGCCAGTAGTTCCCCAGGGGGCTACAATGAGCAGTTCTTC. Its protein is CASSSPGGYNEQFF.

This clone occurred a few times. V usage is TRBV9 and J usage is TRBJ2-2; 9 nucleotides line up with TRBD2. With 3 bases clipped from V and 6 bases from J, the junction kept 6 bases outside the gene matches. The germline V gene has CDR1 SGDLS and CDR2 YYNGEE. The CDR3 contains 15 residues. The CDR3 sequence: CASSGASGMAGELFF. The CDR3 DNA reads TGTGCCAGCAGCGGAGCTAGCGGGATGGCCGGGGAGCTGTTTTTT.

This chain uses TRBV5-1 with TRBJ2-5; TRBD2 matches at 9 bases. V lost 7 bases to trimming and J lost 5 bases; unmatched junction nucleotides: 9. Germline V gene data show CDR1 as SGHRS and CDR2 as YFSETQ. The CDR3 runs 14 residues. The CDR3 loop reads CASAGGGGVETQYF. CDR3 DNA sequence: TGCGCCAGCGCCGGCGGCGGGGGGGTGGAGACCCAGTACTTC.

The chain has TRBV5-1 and TRBJ2-5; perhaps TRBD2 as D (5 bases). The CDR3 spans 13 residues. Trimming removed 5 bases at V and 5 bases at J, with 13 bases between. Germline loops: CDR1 SGHRS, CDR2 YFSETQ. The CDR3 reads CASSGITGETQYF. In nucleotides, the CDR3 is TGCGCCAGCAGTGGGATTACGGGGGAGACCCAGTACTTC.

The chain has TRBV27 and TRBJ1-4; D is undetermined. This CDR3 has 13 residues. The V end lost 6 bases, the J end lost 8 bases, and 13 bases lay between the germline ends. The germline V gene encodes CDR1 MNHEY and CDR2 SMNVEV (reference sequence). CDR3 amino acids: CASSFRTLEKLFF. For the CDR3, the DNA is TGTGCCAGCAGCTTCAGGACCCTAGAAAAACTGTTTTTT.